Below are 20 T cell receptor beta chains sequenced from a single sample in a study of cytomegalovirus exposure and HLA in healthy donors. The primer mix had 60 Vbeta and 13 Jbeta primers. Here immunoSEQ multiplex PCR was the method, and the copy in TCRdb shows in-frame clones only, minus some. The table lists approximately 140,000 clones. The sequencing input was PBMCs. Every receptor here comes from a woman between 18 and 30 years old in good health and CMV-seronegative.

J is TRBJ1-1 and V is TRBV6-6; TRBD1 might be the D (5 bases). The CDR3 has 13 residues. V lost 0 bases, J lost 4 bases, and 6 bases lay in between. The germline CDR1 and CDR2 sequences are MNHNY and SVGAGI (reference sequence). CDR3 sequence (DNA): TGTGCCAGCAGTTACTCGGGGGGCACTGAAGCTTTCTTT. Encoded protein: CASSYSGGTEAFF.

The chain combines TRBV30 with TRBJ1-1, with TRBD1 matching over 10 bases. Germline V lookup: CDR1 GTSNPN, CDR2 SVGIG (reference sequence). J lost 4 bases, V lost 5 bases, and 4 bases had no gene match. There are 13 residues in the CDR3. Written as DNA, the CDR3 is TGTGCCTGGCGGACAGGGGGGTTCACTGAAGCTTTCTTT. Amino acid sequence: CAWRTGGFTEAFF.

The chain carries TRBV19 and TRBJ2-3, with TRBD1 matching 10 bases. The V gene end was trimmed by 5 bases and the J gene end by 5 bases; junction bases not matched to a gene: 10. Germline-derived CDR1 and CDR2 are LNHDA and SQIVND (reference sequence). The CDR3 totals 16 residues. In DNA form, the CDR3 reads TGTGCCAGTAGTGTAAGACAGGGGGCCAAGGGAGATACGCAGTATTTT. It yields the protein CASSVRQGAKGDTQYF.

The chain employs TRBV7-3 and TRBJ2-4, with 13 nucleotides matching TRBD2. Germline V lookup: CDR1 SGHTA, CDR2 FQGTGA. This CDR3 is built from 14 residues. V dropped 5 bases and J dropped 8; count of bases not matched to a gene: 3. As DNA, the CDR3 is TGTGCCAGCAGCCAAGGACTAGCGGGAGACATTCAGTACTTC. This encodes CASSQGLAGDIQYF.

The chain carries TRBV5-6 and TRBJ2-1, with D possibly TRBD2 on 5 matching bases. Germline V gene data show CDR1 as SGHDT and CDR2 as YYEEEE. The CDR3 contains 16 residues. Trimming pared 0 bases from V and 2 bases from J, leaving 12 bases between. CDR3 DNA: TGTGCCAGCAGCTTGGTGGGAGTTGAAACCTACAATGAGCAGTTCTTC. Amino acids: CASSLVGVETYNEQFF.

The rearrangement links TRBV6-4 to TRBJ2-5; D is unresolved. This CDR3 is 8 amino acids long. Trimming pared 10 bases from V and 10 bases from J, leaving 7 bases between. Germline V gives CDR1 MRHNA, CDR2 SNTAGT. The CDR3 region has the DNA TGTGCCACCACATTCCAGTACTTC. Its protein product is CATTFQYF.

The CDR3 DNA follows: TGTGCGAGTTGCACAGTAAATCAGCCCCAGCATTTT. It is translated as CASCTVNQPQHF. The V call is TRBV6-1, the J call TRBJ1-5; D is unclear. Germline CDR1 is MNHNS and CDR2 is SASEGT. The CDR3 runs 12 residues.

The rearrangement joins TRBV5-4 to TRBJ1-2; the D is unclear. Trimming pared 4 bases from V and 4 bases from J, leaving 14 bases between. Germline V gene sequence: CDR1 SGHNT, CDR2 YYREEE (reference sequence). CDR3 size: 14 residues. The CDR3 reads CASSLVQSIYGYTF. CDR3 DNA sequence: TGTGCCAGCAGCCTTGTGCAGTCGATCTATGGCTACACCTTC.

Here the CDR3 reads CAWMKQENTEAFF. Here the CDR3 DNA reads TGTGCCTGGATGAAACAGGAGAACACTGAAGCTTTCTTT. The chain links TRBV30 to TRBJ1-1; weak D call: TRBD1 (5 bases). In germline, CDR1 is GTSNPN, CDR2 SVGIG (reference sequence). The CDR3 has 13 residues. The germline V and J ends were trimmed by 4 bases and 1 base, with 10 bases remaining between them.

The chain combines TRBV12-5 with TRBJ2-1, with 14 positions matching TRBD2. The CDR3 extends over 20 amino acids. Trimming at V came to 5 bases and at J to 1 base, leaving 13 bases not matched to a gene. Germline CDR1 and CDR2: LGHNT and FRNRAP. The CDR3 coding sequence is TGTGCTAGTGGTCCCCGTTCCGGGACTAGCGGGAGTTCTTCCTACAATGAGCAGTTCTTC. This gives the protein CASGPRSGTSGSSSYNEQFF.

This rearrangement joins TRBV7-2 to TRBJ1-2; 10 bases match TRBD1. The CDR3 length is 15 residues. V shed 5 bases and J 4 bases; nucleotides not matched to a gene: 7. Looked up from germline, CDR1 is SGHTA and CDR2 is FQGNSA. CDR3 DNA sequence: TGTGCCAGCAGCCGGGGGGGGACAGGGGCCTATGGCTACACCTTC. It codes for CASSRGGTGAYGYTF.

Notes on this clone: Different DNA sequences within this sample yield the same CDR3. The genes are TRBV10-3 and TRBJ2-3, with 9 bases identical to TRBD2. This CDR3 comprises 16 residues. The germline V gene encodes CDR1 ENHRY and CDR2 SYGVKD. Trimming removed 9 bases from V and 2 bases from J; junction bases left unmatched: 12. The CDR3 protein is CAIQSGRLGATDTQYF. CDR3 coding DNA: TGTGCCATTCAAAGCGGGAGGTTAGGAGCCACAGATACGCAGTATTTT.

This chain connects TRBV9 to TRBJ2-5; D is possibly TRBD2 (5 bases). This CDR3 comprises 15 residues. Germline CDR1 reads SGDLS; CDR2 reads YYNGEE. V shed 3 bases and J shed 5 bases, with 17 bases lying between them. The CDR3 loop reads CASSAHDRDRETQYF. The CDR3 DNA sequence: TGTGCCAGCAGCGCCCACGATCGGGATCGGGAGACCCAGTACTTC.

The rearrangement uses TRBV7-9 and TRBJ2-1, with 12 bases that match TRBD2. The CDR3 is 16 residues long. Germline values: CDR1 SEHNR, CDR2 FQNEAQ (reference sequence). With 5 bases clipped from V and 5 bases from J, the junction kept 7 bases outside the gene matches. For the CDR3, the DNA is TGTGCCAGCAGCCGACGAGGACTAGCGGGACACAATGAGCAGTTCTTC. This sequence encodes CASSRRGLAGHNEQFF. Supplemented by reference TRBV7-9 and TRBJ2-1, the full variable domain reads DTGVSQNPRHKITKRGQNVTFRCDPISEHNRLYWYRQTLGQGPEFLTYFQNEAQLEKSRLLSDRFSAERPKGSFSTLEIQRTEQGDSAMYLCASSRRGLAGHNEQFFGPGTRLTVL.

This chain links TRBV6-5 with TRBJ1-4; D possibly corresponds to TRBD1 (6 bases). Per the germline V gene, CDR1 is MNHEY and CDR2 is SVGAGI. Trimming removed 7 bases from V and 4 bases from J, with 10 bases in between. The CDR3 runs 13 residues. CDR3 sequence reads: CASKGTFNEKLFF. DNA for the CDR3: TGTGCCAGCAAAGGGACATTTAATGAAAAACTGTTTTTT.

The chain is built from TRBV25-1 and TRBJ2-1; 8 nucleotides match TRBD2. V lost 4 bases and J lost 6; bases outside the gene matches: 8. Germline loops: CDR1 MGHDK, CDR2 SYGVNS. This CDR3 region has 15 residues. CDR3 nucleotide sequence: TGTGCCAGCAGTGTGTTGAGTAGCGGGATCAATGAGCAGTTCTTC. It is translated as CASSVLSSGINEQFF.

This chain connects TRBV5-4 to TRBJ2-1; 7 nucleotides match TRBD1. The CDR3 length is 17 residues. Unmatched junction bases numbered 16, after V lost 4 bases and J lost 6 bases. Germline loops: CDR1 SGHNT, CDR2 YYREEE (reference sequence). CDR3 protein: CASSPALQQGISNEQFF. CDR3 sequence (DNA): TGTGCCAGCAGCCCCGCACTCCAACAGGGGATCTCCAATGAGCAGTTCTTC. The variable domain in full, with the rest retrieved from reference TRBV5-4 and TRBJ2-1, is ETGVTQSPTHLIKTRGQQVTLRCSSQSGHNTVSWYQQALGQGPQFIFQYYREEENGRGNFPPRFSGLQFPNYSSELNVNALELDDSALYLCASSPALQQGISNEQFFGPGTRLTVL.

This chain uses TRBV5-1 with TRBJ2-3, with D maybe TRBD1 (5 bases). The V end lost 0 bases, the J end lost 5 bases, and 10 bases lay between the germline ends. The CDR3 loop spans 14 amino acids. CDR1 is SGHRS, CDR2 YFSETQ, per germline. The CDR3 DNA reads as TGCGCCAGCAGCTTGGAGCAGGGTCGAGATACGCAGTATTTT. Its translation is CASSLEQGRDTQYF.

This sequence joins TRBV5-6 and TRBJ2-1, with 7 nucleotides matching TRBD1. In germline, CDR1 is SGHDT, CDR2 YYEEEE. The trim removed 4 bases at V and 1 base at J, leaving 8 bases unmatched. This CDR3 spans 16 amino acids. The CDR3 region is CASSTRQGRSYNEQFF. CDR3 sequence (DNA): TGTGCCAGCAGCACCAGACAGGGACGATCCTACAATGAGCAGTTCTTC. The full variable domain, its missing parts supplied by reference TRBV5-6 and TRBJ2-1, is DAGVTQSPTHLIKTRGQQVTLRCSPKSGHDTVSWYQQALGQGPQFIFQYYEEEERQRGNFPDRFSGHQFPNYSSELNVNALLLGDSALYLCASSTRQGRSYNEQFFGPGTRLTVL.

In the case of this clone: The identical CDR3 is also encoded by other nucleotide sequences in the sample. In nucleotides, the CDR3 is TGCGCCAGCAGCCACCGGACTAGCGGTAGCACAGATACGCAGTATTTT. It encodes CASSHRTSGSTDTQYF. The genes are TRBV4-3 and TRBJ2-3; TRBD2 agrees at 10 bases. Germline V gene sequence: CDR1 LGHNA, CDR2 YSLEER. The CDR3 spans 16 residues. V lost 3 bases to trimming and J lost 0 bases; unmatched junction nucleotides: 3.